This T cell receptor (beta chain) was observed in a study of T cells in Graves' hyperthyroidism and ophthalmopathy. Study observations and caveats: Most thyroid clonotypes that were expanded above 0.001 also turned up in blood.

TCR beta CDR3 regions were amplified from RNA. During a first-round RT-PCR of the TCR CDR3, the HTBI primer set was used. From the multiplex PCR reads, TCRdb called clonotypes with MiXCR, one entry per CDR3 protein. The sample yields about 290,000 distinct CDR3 sequences, roughly 19% seen once. For ophthalmopathy patients, the Clinical Activity Score was at least 3 and the NOSPECS grade at least 4; duration was under 3 months. Germline lookup yields CDR1 SGHAT and CDR2 FQNNGV. Trimming shortened V by 1 base and J by 0 bases, and 13 bases separated the two germline ends. The CDR3 covers 16 residues. This clonotype was seen repeatedly, ten times or more. Its specificity is not known.

The V call is TRBV11-2, the J call TRBJ2-7; possibly TRBD1 or TRBD2 for D (7 bases each). The specimen sequenced was blood. The TCR comes from a man in his fifties with Graves' ophthalmopathy. The CDR3 region has the DNA TGTGCCAGCAGCTTAGCCTTCAGGGGGGGCTCCTACGAGCAGTACTTC. Residues: CASSLAFRGGSYEQYF.